The T cell receptor (beta chain) under discussion was sequenced for a study of T cell repertoires in cytomegalovirus infection. Across the whole study: Both a matching HLA type and CMV infection were indicated by public TCR beta signatures. The study's findings and limits: The cumulative frequency of public TCR beta families identified carriers of CMV plus the relevant HLA. The study found HLA-C-restricted CMV-specific TCR beta clonotypes dominating the ex vivo response.

In this sample, this clonotype turned up many times. The antigen remains undetermined. TCRdb reprocessed the reads via MiXCR and lists one record per CDR3 protein. Among nearly 450,000 distinct CDR3 sequences listed, about a third were seen once. Material for sequencing was PBMCs. This receptor was taken from a human donor in good health (CMV status not recorded). Some clones in this sample may be carry-over from other donors' samples.

The CDR3 loop reads CASSLGQNNQPQHF. CDR3 DNA sequence: TGTGCCAGCAGCTTAGGACAAAACAATCAGCCCCAGCATTTT. The V call is TRBV7-8, the J call TRBJ1-5, with D uncertain. The CDR3 totals 14 residues. Trimming removed 1 base at V and 3 bases at J, with 7 bases between. The germline V gene has CDR1 SGHVS and CDR2 FQNEAQ.